This T cell receptor beta chain was found in a study of CD8+ T cells in alopecia areata. As for the study in general: Scalp area affected, as a percentage, set the severity score of treated patients.

Trimming took 4 bases from V and 3 from J, leaving 10 bases between them. Per the germline V gene, CDR1 is SGHTA and CDR2 is FQGNSA. This CDR3 spans 13 amino acids. The treatment denotes: oral pan-JAK inhibitor, 5-10 mg twice daily. Extracted RNA was reverse transcribed, and the resulting cDNA served as sequencing template. TCRdb's copy holds only in-frame clones and misses some; the assay was immunoSEQ multiplex PCR. The table shows around 200,000 clones, with 64% occurring only once. The sequencing here drew on CD4+ T cells sorted from blood, taken at week 4, from a patient treated with tofacitinib. V and J are TRBV7-2 and TRBJ2-7; D remains ambiguous. The receptor's source is a human donor with alopecia areata. This CDR3 is CASSSPNFYEQYF. The CDR3 bases are TGTGCCAGCAGCTCGCCCAACTTCTACGAGCAGTACTTC.